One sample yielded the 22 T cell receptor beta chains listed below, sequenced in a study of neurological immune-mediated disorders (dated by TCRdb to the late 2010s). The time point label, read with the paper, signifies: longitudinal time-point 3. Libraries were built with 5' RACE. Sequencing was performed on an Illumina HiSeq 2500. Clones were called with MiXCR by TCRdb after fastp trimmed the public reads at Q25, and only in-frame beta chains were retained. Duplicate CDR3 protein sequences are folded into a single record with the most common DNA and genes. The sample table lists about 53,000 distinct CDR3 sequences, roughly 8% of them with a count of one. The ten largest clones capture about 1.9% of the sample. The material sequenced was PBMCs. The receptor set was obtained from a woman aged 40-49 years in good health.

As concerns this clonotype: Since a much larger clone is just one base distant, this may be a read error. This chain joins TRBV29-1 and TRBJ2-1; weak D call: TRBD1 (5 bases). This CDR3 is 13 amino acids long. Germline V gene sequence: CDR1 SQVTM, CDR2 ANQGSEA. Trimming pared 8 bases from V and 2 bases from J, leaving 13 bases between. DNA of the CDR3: TGCAGCCTGGGCAGGGCCCCCTACAATGAGCAGTTCTTC. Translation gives CSLGRAPYNEQFF.

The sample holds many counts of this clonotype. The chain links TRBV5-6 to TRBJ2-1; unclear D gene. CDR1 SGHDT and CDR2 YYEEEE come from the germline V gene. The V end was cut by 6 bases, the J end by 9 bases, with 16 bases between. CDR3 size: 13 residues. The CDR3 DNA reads TGTGCCAGCATTTTAGTGGACGTAGGTGAGCAGTTCTTC. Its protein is CASILVDVGEQFF.

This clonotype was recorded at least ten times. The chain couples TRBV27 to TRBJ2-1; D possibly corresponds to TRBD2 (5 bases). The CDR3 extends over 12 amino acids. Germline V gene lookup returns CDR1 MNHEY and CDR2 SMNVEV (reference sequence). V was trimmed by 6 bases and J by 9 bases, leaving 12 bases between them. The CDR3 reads CASRRSGGEQFF. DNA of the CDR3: TGTGCCAGCAGGAGGTCCGGAGGTGAGCAGTTCTTC.

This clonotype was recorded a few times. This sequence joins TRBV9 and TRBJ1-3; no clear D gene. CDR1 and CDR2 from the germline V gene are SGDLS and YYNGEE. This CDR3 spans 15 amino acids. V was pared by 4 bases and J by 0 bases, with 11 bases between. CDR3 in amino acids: CASSPHVRSGNTIYF. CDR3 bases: TGTGCCAGCAGCCCCCACGTTCGCTCTGGAAACACCATATATTTT.

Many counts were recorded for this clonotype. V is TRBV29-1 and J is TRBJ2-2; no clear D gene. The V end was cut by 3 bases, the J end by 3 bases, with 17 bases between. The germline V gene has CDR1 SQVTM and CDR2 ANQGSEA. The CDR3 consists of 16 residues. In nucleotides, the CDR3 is TGCAGCGTTGATCCCCTTGGGGTCCGTGACACCGGGGAGCTGTTTTTT. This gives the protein CSVDPLGVRDTGELFF.

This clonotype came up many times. The CDR3 is CASSLFGGVKNYGYTF. CDR3 sequence (DNA): TGTGCCAGCAGTTTATTCGGAGGGGTTAAGAACTATGGCTACACCTTC. The chain combines TRBV27 with TRBJ1-2; D perhaps matches TRBD1 (5 bases). CDR1 and CDR2 from the germline V gene are MNHEY and SMNVEV (reference sequence). V was cut by 1 base and J by 2 bases, with 14 bases left in between. This CDR3 has 16 amino acids.

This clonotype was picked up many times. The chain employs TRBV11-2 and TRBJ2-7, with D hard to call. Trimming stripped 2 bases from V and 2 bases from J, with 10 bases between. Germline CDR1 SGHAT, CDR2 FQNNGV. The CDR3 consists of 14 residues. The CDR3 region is CASSLRVAAYEQYF. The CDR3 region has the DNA TGTGCCAGCAGCTTACGGGTGGCCGCCTACGAGCAGTACTTC.

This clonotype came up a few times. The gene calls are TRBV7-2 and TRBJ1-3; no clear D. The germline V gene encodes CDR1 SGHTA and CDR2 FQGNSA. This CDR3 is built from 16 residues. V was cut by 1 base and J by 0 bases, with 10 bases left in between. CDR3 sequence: CASSLVVSNSGNTIYF. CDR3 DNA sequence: TGTGCCAGCAGCTTAGTTGTCTCAAACTCTGGAAACACCATATATTTT.

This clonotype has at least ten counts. In DNA, the CDR3 is TGCGCCAGCAGCGAGGGACAGACTTTCTCTGGAAACACCATATATTTT. Encoded protein: CASSEGQTFSGNTIYF. The gene calls are TRBV5-1 and TRBJ1-3; 7 bases fit TRBD1. V dropped 4 bases and J dropped 0; count of bases not matched to a gene: 7. The CDR3 is made up of 16 amino acids. CDR1 and CDR2 (germline): SGHRS, YFSETQ.

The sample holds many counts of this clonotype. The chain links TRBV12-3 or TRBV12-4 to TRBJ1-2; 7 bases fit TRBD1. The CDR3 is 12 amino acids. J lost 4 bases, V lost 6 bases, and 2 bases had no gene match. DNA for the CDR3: TGTGCCAGCAGCGGGGACAGCTATGGCTACACCTTC. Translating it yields CASSGDSYGYTF.

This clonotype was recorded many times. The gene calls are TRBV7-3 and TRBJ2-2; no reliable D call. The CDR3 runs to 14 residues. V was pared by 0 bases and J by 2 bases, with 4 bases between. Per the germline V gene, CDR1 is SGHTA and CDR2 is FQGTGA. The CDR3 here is CASSLTRNTGELFF. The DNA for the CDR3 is TGTGCCAGCAGCTTAACACGCAACACCGGGGAGCTGTTTTTT.

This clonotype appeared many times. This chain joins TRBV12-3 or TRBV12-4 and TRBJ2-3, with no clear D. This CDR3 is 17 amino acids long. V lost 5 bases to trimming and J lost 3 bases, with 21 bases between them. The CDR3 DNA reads TGTGCCAGCAGTCCGCAACAAGGCTTTTCGCCGACAGATACGCAGTATTTT. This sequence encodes CASSPQQGFSPTDTQYF.

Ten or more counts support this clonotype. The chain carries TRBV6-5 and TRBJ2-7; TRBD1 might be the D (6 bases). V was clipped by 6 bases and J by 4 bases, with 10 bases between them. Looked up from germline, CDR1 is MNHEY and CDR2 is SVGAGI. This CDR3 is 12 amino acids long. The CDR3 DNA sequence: TGTGCCAGCAGAGGACAGTCTTACGAGCAGTACTTC. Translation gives CASRGQSYEQYF.

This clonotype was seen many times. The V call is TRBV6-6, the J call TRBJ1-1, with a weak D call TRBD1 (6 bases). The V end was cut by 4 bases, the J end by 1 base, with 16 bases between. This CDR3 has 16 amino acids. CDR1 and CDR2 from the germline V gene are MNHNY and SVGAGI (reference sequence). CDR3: CASSSKRAGANTEAFF. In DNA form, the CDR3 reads TGTGCCAGCAGTTCCAAAAGGGCGGGGGCGAACACTGAAGCTTTCTTT.

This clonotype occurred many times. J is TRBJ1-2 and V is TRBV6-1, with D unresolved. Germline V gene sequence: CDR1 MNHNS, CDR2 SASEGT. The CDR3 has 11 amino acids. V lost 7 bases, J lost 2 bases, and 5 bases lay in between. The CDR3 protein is CASMKNYGYTF. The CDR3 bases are TGTGCCAGCATGAAGAACTATGGCTACACCTTC.

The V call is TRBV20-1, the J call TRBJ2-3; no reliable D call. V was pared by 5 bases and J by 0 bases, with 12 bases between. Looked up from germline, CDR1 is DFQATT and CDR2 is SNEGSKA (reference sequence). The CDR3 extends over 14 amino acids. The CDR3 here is CSAPYISSTDTQYF. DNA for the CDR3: TGCAGTGCTCCCTATATATCTAGCACAGATACGCAGTATTTT.

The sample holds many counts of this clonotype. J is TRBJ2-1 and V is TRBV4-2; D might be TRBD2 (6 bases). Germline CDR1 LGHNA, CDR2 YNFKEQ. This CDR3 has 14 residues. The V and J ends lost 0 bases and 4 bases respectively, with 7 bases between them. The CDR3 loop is CASSQEAGYNEQFF. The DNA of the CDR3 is TGTGCCAGCAGCCAAGAGGCGGGGTACAATGAGCAGTTCTTC.

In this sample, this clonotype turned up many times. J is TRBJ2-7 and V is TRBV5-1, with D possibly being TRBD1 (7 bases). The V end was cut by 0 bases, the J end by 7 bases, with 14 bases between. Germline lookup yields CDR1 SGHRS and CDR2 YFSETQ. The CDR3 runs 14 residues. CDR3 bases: TGCGCCAGCAGCTTGGCGGGGGACAGCGTAGAGCAGTACTTC. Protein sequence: CASSLAGDSVEQYF.

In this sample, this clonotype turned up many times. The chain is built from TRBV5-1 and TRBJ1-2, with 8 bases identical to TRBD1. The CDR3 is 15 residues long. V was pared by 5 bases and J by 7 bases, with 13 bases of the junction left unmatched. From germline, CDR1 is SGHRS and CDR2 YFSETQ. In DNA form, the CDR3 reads TGCGCCAGCAGACCGCCCGGACAGGGATTGTTTGGCTACACCTTC. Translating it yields CASRPPGQGLFGYTF.

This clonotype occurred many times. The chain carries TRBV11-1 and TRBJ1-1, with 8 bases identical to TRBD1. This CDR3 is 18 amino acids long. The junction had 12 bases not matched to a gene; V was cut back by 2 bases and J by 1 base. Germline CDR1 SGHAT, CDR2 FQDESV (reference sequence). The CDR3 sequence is CASSLYWSLGQENTEAFF. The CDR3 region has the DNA TGTGCCAGCAGCTTATATTGGTCGTTGGGACAGGAGAACACTGAAGCTTTCTTT.

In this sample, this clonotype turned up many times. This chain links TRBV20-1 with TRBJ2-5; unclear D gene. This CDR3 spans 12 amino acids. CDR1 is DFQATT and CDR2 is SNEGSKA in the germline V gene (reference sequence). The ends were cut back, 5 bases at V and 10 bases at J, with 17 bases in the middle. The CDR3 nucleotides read TGCAGTGCTTCCCCGTTGGCGAGAAACCAGTACTTC. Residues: CSASPLARNQYF.

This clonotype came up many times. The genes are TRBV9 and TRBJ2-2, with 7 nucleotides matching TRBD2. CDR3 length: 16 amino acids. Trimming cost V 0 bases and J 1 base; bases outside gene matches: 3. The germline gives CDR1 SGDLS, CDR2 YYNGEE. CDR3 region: CASSVGEGLNTGELFF. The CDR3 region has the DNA TGTGCCAGCAGCGTAGGGGAGGGCCTGAACACCGGGGAGCTGTTTTTT.